This T cell receptor (beta chain) was identified during a study of T-cell memory formation after mild COVID-19. MiXCR was run by TCRdb on the 5' RACE reads, yielding one entry per CDR3 protein. The profile shows about 500,000 distinct CDR3 sequences, about a fifth of them singletons. CDR1 is SGHRS, CDR2 YFSETQ, per germline. CDR3 size: 15 residues. Trimming removed 4 bases from V and 4 bases from J; junction bases left unmatched: 8. What was sequenced was PBMCs or a T cell subset sorted from them (not recorded which). This chain uses TRBV5-1 with TRBJ1-1; 9 nucleotides align to TRBD1. This sequence was found in an adult woman who had mild COVID-19 (a few samples of this study predate the infection). Cell type and time point are not known. The CDR3 reads CASSTRDREGTEAFF. The CDR3 DNA reads as TGCGCCAGCAGCACCCGGGACAGGGAGGGCACTGAAGCTTTCTTT.